These T cell receptor beta chains were read from a single sample in a study of CD8 T cells in ankylosing spondylitis. TCRdb re-called the 5' RACE reads through MiXCR, storing one row per CDR3 protein. The repertoire has 200,000 to 250,000 distinct CDR3 sequences, 30% to 35% of them found once; the top ten carry about 4.2%. The sequencing input was blood, either unsorted or a sorted T cell fraction (not recorded which). The receptors derive from a male donor with ankylosing spondylitis or in good health (not recorded which). The CDR3 runs from the conserved cysteine through the conserved F or W. Fields, in order: V gene, D gene, J gene, clone size, CDR3 protein, CDR3 DNA. The D gene is left open where the match is weak. Size is omitted from some rows. Given values are once, few, many or a class for expanded clones.

V gene: TRBV12-3/TRBV12-4
D gene: TRBD2
J gene: TRBJ2-1
clone size: .
CDR3 protein: CASSLYSGGYNEQFF
CDR3 DNA: TGTGCCAGCAGTTTGTATAGCGGGGGTTACAATGAGCAGTTCTTC

V gene: TRBV12-3/TRBV12-4
D gene: TRBD1
J gene: TRBJ2-3
clone size: .
CDR3 protein: CASFRTGDTDTQYF
CDR3 DNA: TGTGCCAGCTTCCGGACAGGGGACACAGATACGCAGTATTTT

V gene: TRBV7-3
D gene: TRBD2
J gene: TRBJ2-1
clone size: .
CDR3 protein: CASTHGAGGHNEQFF
CDR3 DNA: TGTGCCAGCACCCATGGAGCGGGGGGGCACAATGAGCAGTTCTTC

V gene: TRBV12-3/TRBV12-4
D gene: .
J gene: TRBJ1-1
clone size: few
CDR3 protein: CASSPGVLTETEAFF
CDR3 DNA: TGTGCCAGCAGCCCTGGGGTGCTTACGGAGACTGAAGCTTTCTTT

V gene: TRBV5-1
D gene: .
J gene: TRBJ2-7
clone size: few
CDR3 protein: CASSLVAGQTYEQYF
CDR3 DNA: TGCGCCAGCAGCTTGGTAGCGGGACAGACCTACGAGCAGTACTTC

V gene: TRBV30
D gene: TRBD1
J gene: TRBJ1-4
clone size: once
CDR3 protein: CAWSTGQGSEKLFF
CDR3 DNA: TGTGCCTGGAGTACGGGACAGGGCAGTGAAAAACTGTTTTTT

V gene: TRBV20-1
D gene: .
J gene: TRBJ2-5
clone size: .
CDR3 protein: CSVRRVLETQYF
CDR3 DNA: TGCAGTGTTCGCAGGGTGTTAGAGACCCAGTACTTC

V gene: TRBV28
D gene: .
J gene: TRBJ2-5
clone size: .
CDR3 protein: CAWVVSGETQYF
CDR3 DNA: TGTGCCTGGGTAGTGAGCGGGGAGACCCAGTACTTC

V gene: TRBV12-3/TRBV12-4
D gene: .
J gene: TRBJ2-1
clone size: .
CDR3 protein: CASSDSANNEQFF
CDR3 DNA: TGTGCCAGCAGCGATAGTGCAAACAATGAGCAGTTCTTC

V gene: TRBV20-1
D gene: .
J gene: TRBJ1-5
clone size: .
CDR3 protein: CSARGGGLWSNQPQHF
CDR3 DNA: TGCAGTGCTAGAGGGGGAGGCCTCTGGAGCAATCAGCCCCAGCATTTT